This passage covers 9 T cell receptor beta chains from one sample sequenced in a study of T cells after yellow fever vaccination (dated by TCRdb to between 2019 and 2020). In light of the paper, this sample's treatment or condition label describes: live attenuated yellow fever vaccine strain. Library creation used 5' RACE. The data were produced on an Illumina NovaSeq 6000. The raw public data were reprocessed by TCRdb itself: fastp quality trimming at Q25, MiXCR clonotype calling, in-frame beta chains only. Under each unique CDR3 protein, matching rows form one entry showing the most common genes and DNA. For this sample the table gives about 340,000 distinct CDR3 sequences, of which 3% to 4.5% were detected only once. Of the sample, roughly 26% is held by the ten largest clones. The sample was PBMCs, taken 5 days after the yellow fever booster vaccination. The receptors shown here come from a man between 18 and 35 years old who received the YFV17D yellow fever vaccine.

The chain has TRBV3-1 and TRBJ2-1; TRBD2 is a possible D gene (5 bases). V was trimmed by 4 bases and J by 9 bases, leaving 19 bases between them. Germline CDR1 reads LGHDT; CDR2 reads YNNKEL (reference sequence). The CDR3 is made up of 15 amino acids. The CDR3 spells CASSPELVITGEQFF. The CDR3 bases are TGTGCCAGCAGCCCCGAACTAGTTATTACGGGTGAGCAGTTCTTC.

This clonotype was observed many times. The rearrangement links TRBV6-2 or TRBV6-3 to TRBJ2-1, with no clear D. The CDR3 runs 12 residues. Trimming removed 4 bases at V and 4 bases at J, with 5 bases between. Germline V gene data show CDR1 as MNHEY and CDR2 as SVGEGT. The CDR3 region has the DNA TGTGCCAGCAGTTTCCTATACAATGAGCAGTTCTTC. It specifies CASSFLYNEQFF.

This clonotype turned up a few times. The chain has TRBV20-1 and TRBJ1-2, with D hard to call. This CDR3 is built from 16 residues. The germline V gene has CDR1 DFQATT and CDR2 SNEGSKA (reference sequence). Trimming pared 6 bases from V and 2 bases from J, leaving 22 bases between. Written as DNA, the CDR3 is TGCAGTGCCCCTAGCTTGGGCAGGAGAGGAAACTATGGCTACACCTTC. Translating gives CSAPSLGRRGNYGYTF.

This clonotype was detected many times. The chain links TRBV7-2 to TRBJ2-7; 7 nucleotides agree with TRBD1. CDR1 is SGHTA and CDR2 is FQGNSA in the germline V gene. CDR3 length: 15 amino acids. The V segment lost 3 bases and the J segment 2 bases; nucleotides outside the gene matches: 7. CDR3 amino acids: CASSFDDRAPYEQYF. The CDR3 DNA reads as TGTGCCAGCAGCTTCGACGACAGGGCACCCTACGAGCAGTACTTC.

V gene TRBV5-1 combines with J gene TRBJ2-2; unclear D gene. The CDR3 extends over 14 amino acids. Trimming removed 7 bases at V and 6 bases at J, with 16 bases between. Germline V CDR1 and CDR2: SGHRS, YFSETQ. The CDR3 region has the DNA TGCGCCAGCTGCCCAAGAATGCACTCCGGGGAGCTGTTTTTT. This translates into CASCPRMHSGELFF.

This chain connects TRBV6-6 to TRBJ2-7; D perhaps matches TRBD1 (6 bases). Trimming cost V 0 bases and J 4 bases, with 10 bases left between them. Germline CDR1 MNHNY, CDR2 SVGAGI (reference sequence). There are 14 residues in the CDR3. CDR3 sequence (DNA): TGTGCCAGCAGTTACTCGTTAGGGGGATACGAGCAGTACGTC. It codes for CASSYSLGGYEQYV.

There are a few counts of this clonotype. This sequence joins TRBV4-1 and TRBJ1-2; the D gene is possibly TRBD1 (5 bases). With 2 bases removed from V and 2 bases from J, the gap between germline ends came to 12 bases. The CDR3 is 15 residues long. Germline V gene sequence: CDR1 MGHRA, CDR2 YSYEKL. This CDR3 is CASSQSSAGNYGYTF. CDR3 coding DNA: TGCGCCAGCAGCCAATCCTCGGCAGGGAACTATGGCTACACCTTC.

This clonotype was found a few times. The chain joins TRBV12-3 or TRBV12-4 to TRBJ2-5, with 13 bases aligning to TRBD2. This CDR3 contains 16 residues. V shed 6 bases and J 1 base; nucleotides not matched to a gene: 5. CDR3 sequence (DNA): TGTGCCAGCAGGCCGGGGACTAGCGGGATCCAAGAGACCCAGTACTTC. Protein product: CASRPGTSGIQETQYF.

The DNA for the CDR3 is TGCGCCAGCAGTCCTGGACTAACCGAAACCTACGAGCAGTACTTC. Translating gives CASSPGLTETYEQYF. The chain recombines TRBV5-1 with TRBJ2-7, with a tentative D call TRBD2 (6 bases). Trimming took off 5 bases at V and 2 bases at J, with 17 bases between the two ends. There are 15 residues in the CDR3. Germline V gives CDR1 SGHRS, CDR2 YFSETQ.